This T cell receptor (beta chain) came from a study of Graves' ophthalmopathy and Graves' hyperthyroidism. Amplification of TCR beta CDR3 regions used RNA transcripts. HTBI primers served in a first-round RT-PCR, which a second-round multiplex PCR followed. In TCRdb, the multiplex PCR reads were re-called with MiXCR into one record per CDR3 protein. The data hold more than 1,000,000 distinct CDR3 sequences, with 36% observed a single time. Many counts were recorded for this clonotype. Diagnosis relied on clinical symptoms, serum thyroxine, TRAb, thyroid ultrasound and orbital computed tomography. The germline CDR1 and CDR2 sequences are MNHEY and SVGEGT. CDR3 length: 10 residues. Trimming removed 8 bases from V and 7 bases from J, with 8 bases in between.

This receptor was identified in an adult man with Graves' hyperthyroidism. Sequenced: peripheral blood or thyroid tissue (not recorded which). This rearrangement joins TRBV6-2 or TRBV6-3 to TRBJ1-2, with unresolved D. The CDR3 DNA reads TGTGCCAGCGGTACGGTTGGCTACACCTTC. The encoded protein is CASGTVGYTF.